This TCR beta chain was sequenced during a study of blood T cell repertoires in COVID-19. Assay: immunoSEQ multiplex PCR; the TCRdb copy retains only in-frame clones and omits some. This table holds around 56,000 clones, over 70% found once. CDR1 MDHEN and CDR2 SYDVKM come from the germline V gene. The CDR3 loop spans 17 amino acids. Unmatched junction bases numbered 11, after V lost 2 bases and J lost 5 bases. Sequencing input: peripheral blood. The sequence was obtained from a woman aged 45-60 years with active or convalescent COVID-19. The chain recombines TRBV28 with TRBJ2-2; 7 nucleotides align to TRBD2. Written as DNA, the CDR3 is TGTGCCAGCAGTTTAGGCTACTGGGAGGGGCAAACCGGGGAGCTGTTTTTT. Encoded protein: CASSLGYWEGQTGELFF.